One and the same sample provided the 10 T cell receptor beta chains below, sequenced in a study of cytomegalovirus exposure and HLA in healthy donors. Vbeta (60) and Jbeta (13) primers were used in the PCR. The table came from immunoSEQ multiplex PCR; TCRdb's copy has only in-frame clones and leaves some out. The sample contains under 200,000 clones, 65% to 90% of which appear only once. Sequenced material: PBMCs. These receptors were obtained from a male donor in good health and CMV-seronegative.

This clone was counted only a few times. The chain is built from TRBV4-1 and TRBJ1-4; 7 bases agree with TRBD1. The CDR3 extends over 16 amino acids. Germline values: CDR1 MGHRA, CDR2 YSYEKL. The ends lost 4 bases at V and 0 bases at J; junction bases unmatched: 5. The DNA for the CDR3 is TGCGCCAGCAGCCGGACAGGCCCTGCAACTAATGAAAAACTGTTTTTT. Amino acid sequence: CASSRTGPATNEKLFF.

J is TRBJ1-1 and V is TRBV30; TRBD1 might be the D (5 bases). This CDR3 is 13 amino acids long. The germline gives CDR1 GTSNPN, CDR2 SVGIG (reference sequence). V was pared by 3 bases and J by 3 bases, with 11 bases between. CDR3 protein: CAWRIGGDTEAFF. In DNA form, the CDR3 reads TGTGCCTGGAGGATCGGGGGGGACACTGAAGCTTTCTTT.

This chain links TRBV10-1 with TRBJ2-7, with 12 bases fitting TRBD1. CDR1 is WNHNN, CDR2 SYGVQD, per germline (reference sequence). The CDR3 runs to 14 residues. V shed 4 bases, J shed 6 bases, and the junction held 4 bases outside the gene matches. CDR3 nucleotide sequence: TGCGCCAGCAGTGTTGGGACAGGGGGCCTCGAGCAGTACTTC. Amino acids: CASSVGTGGLEQYF.

The chain employs TRBV30 and TRBJ2-5, with D possibly matching TRBD1 (5 bases). CDR3 length equals 16 residues. Trimming pared 0 bases from V and 4 bases from J, leaving 18 bases between. Germline V gene sequence: CDR1 GTSNPN, CDR2 SVGIG (reference sequence). DNA for the CDR3: TGTGCCTGGAGTGTTAGGGCAGGGCCATCGGTAGAGACCCAGTACTTC. Protein sequence: CAWSVRAGPSVETQYF.

The chain has TRBV5-1 and TRBJ1-1; TRBD1 matches 8 bases. Germline values: CDR1 SGHRS, CDR2 YFSETQ. Germline trimming cut 5 bases from V and 3 bases from J; bases unmatched to any gene: 9. The CDR3 spans 15 residues. DNA of the CDR3: TGCGCCAGCAGTTTGTCCTCGACAGGGGACACTGAAGCTTTCTTT. Protein: CASSLSSTGDTEAFF.

The chain combines TRBV5-1 with TRBJ2-2, with D uncertain. V was cut by 0 bases and J by 3 bases, with 12 bases left in between. Germline V gene data show CDR1 as SGHRS and CDR2 as YFSETQ. This CDR3 region has 16 residues. CDR3 coding DNA: TGCGCCAGCAGCTTGGATCGGGTAGCAGACACCGGGGAGCTGTTTTTT. As protein: CASSLDRVADTGELFF.

The CDR3 DNA is TGCAGCGTTGAAGGGACGGGAAACTATGGCTACACCTTC. Its translation is CSVEGTGNYGYTF. This chain links TRBV29-1 with TRBJ1-2; D is unresolved. CDR3 length equals 13 residues. The germline V gene encodes CDR1 SQVTM and CDR2 ANQGSEA. With 1 base removed from V and 2 bases from J, the gap between germline ends came to 8 bases.

This clone was seen just once. This sequence joins TRBV2 and TRBJ1-6; D may be TRBD1 (5 bases). This CDR3 spans 13 amino acids. Germline CDR1 SNHLY, CDR2 FYNNEI. V was pared by 9 bases and J by 5 bases, with 11 bases between. DNA for the CDR3: TGTGCCAGAACGACAGTAGATAATTCACCCCTCCACTTT. Translating gives CARTTVDNSPLHF.

V and J are TRBV4-2 and TRBJ2-3; TRBD1 is a possible D gene (5 bases). The CDR3 is 15 residues long. Germline CDR1 and CDR2: LGHNA and YNFKEQ. V dropped 0 bases and J dropped 1 base, with 8 bases sitting between them. The CDR3 is CASSQEGARTDTQYF. The CDR3 DNA follows: TGTGCCAGCAGCCAAGAAGGGGCCCGCACAGATACGCAGTATTTT.

The CDR3 DNA sequence: TGTGCCAGCACCCTCGGACTAGCGGGGTACAATGAGCAGTTCTTC. It specifies CASTLGLAGYNEQFF. This sequence joins TRBV5-4 and TRBJ2-1, with TRBD2 matching over 12 bases. CDR3 size: 15 residues. The germline V gene encodes CDR1 SGHNT and CDR2 YYREEE (reference sequence). V shed 6 bases, J shed 4 bases, and the junction held 5 bases outside the gene matches. The whole variable domain, filled in from reference TRBV5-4 and TRBJ2-1, reads ETGVTQSPTHLIKTRGQQVTLRCSSQSGHNTVSWYQQALGQGPQFIFQYYREEENGRGNFPPRFSGLQFPNYSSELNVNALELDDSALYLCASTLGLAGYNEQFFGPGTRLTVL.